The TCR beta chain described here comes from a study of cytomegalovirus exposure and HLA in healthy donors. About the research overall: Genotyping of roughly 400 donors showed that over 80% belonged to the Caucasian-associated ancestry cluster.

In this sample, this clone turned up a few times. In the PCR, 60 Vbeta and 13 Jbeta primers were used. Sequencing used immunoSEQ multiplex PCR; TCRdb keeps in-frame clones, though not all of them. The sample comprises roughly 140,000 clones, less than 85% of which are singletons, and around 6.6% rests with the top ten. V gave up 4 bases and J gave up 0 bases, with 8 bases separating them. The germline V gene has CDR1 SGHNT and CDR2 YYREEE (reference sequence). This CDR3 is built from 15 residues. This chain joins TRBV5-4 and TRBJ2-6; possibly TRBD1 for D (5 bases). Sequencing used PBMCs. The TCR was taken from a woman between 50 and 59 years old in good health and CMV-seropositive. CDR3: CASSPGHSGANVLTF. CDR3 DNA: TGTGCCAGCAGCCCAGGGCACTCTGGGGCCAACGTCCTGACTTTC.